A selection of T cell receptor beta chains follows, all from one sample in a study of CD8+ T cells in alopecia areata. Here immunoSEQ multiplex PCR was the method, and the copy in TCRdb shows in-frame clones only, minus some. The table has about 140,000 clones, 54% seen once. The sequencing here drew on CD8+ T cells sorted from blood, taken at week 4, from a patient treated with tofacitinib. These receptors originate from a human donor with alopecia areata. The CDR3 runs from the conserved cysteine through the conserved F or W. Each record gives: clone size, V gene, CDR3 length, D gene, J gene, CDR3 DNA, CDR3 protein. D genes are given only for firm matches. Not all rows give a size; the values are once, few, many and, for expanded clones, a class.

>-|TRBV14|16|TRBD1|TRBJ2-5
TGTGCCAGCAGCCAAATAGGGACAGGCCTCGTAGAGACCCAGTACTTC
CASSQIGTGLVETQYF
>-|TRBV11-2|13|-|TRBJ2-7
TGTGCCAGCAGCTTGGGGAGTTCCTACGAGCAGTACTTC
CASSLGSSYEQYF
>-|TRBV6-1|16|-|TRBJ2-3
TGTGCCAGCAGTGCAAAGACAAGGTCGGGATCAGATACGCAGTATTTT
CASSAKTRSGSDTQYF
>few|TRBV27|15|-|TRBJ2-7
TGTGCCAGCAGTTTGCAGGGTCCCAGGGCCTACGAGCAGTACTTC
CASSLQGPRAYEQYF
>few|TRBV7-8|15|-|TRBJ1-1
TGTGCCAGCAGCACCGGGGACGGCAAGAACACTGAAGCTTTCTTT
CASSTGDGKNTEAFF
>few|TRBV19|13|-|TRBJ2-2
TGTGCCAGTAGTACGGGGACTCTCGGGGAGCTGTTTTTT
CASSTGTLGELFF
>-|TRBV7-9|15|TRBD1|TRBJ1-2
TGTGCCAGCAGCTTATGGACAGGGAATACCGATGGCTACACCTTC
CASSLWTGNTDGYTF
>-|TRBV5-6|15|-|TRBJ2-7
TGTGCCAGCAGCGACGGTGGGGGGCTATTCTACGAGCAGTACTTC
CASSDGGGLFYEQYF
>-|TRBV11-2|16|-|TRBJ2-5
TGTGCCAGCAGCTCCCCTACGGGGCTAGCAGGAGAGACCCAGTACTTC
CASSSPTGLAGETQYF
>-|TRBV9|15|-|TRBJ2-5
TGTGCCAGCAGCGTCGACACGGCCTGGAGAGAGACCCAGTACTTC
CASSVDTAWRETQYF
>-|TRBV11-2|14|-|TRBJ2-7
TGTGCCAGCAGCTTAGAGTACAGCTCCTACGAGCAGTACTTC
CASSLEYSSYEQYF
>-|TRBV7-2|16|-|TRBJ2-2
TGTGCCAGCACCCCGAATGTGGGGTTCAACACCGGGGAGCTGTTTTTT
CASTPNVGFNTGELFF
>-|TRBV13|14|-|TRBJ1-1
TGTGCCAGCAGCTTAGAAGGGGCCCGCGGTGAAGCTTTCTTT
CASSLEGARGEAFF
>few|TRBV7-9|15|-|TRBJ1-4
TGTGCCAGCAGCTTAGACACCAGTTTTAATGAAAAACTGTTTTTT
CASSLDTSFNEKLFF
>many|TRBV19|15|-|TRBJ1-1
TGTGCCAGTAGTGCCCGGAGGGACGGATTCACTGAAGCTTTCTTT
CASSARRDGFTEAFF
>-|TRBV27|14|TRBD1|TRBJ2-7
TGTGCCAGCAGTTTCCATGACAGGGGATACGAGCAGTACTTC
CASSFHDRGYEQYF
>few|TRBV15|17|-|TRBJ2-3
TGTGCCACCAGCAGAAGGACCGGGACGGGGGTCTTGGATACGCAGTATTTT
CATSRRTGTGVLDTQYF
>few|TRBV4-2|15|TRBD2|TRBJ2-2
TGTGCCAGCAGCCAAGATGGGGGAGGGACCGGGGAGCTGTTTTTT
CASSQDGGGTGELFF
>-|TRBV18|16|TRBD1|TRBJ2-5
TGTGCCAGCTCCCAGAGGACAGGGAGGATATGGGAGACCCAGTACTTC
CASSQRTGRIWETQYF
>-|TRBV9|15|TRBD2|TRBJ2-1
TGTGCCAGCGCCACCGGGACTAGCCAGTTCTATGAGCAGTTCTTC
CASATGTSQFYEQFF
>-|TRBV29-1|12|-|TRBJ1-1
TGCAGCGCCCTGAGCGGAAAGGGTGAAGCTTTCTTT
CSALSGKGEAFF
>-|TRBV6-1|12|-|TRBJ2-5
TGTGCCAGCAGACAGGGATCCGAGACCCAGTACTTC
CASRQGSETQYF
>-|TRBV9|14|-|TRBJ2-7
TGTGCCAGCAGCGTAGATGAGGGCCCCTACGAGCAGTACTTC
CASSVDEGPYEQYF
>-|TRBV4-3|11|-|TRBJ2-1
TGCGCCAGCAGCCATTACAATGAGCAGTTCTTC
CASSHYNEQFF
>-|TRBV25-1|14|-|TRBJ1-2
TGTGCCAGCAGTGAATATCTGGGGTGGGATGGCTACACCTTC
CASSEYLGWDGYTF
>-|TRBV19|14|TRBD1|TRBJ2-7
TGTGCCAGTAGTATTTGGGACAGGGTCTACGAGCAGTACTTC
CASSIWDRVYEQYF
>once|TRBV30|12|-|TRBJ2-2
TGTGCCTGGAGTATGGGAACCGGGGAGCTGTTTTTT
CAWSMGTGELFF
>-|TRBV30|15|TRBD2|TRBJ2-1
TGTGCCTGGGACGCCGGGGGGGCCCTCTACAATGAGCAGTTCTTC
CAWDAGGALYNEQFF
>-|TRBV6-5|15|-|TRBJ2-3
TGTGCCAGCAGTTACTCGATCGGCAGCACAGATACGCAGTATTTT
CASSYSIGSTDTQYF
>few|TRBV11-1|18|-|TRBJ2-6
TGTGCCAGCAGCTCCGCGGCAGGCGGGGCCTCTGGGGCCAACGTCCTGACTTTC
CASSSAAGGASGANVLTF
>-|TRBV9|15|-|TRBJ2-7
TGTGCCAGCAGCCTAGAAGGGGACATTGCCTACGAGCAGTACTTC
CASSLEGDIAYEQYF
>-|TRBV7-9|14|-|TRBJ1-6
TGTGCCAGCAGCTCTGGAACAGTGGGTTCACCCCTCCACTTT
CASSSGTVGSPLHF
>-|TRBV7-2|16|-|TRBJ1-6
TGTGCCAGCAGCTTAGCCTTCCGGGGGCTAAATTCACCCCTCCACTTT
CASSLAFRGLNSPLHF
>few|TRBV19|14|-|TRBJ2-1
TGTGCCAGTAGTATACCTAGCTCCTACAATGAGCAGTTCTTC
CASSIPSSYNEQFF
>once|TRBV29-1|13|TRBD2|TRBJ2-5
TGCAGCGGGGCAGCGGGGGTCCAAGAGACCCAGTACTTC
CSGAAGVQETQYF
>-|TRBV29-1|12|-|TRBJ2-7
TGCAGCGTTGAAGTAGAGCCATACGAGCAGTACTTC
CSVEVEPYEQYF
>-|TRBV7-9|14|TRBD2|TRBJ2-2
TGTGCCAGCGGAGGCGGGGGATTCACCGGGGAGCTGTTTTTT
CASGGGGFTGELFF
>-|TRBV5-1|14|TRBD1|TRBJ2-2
TGCGCCAGCAATGACAGGGAAGGCACCGGGGAGCTGTTTTTT
CASNDREGTGELFF
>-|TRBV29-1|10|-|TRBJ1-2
TGCAGCGTTGAGGCGAATGGCTACACCTTC
CSVEANGYTF
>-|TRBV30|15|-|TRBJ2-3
TGTGCCTGGAGTGTGGGTGCCCCCCCCACAGATACGCAGTATTTT
CAWSVGAPPTDTQYF
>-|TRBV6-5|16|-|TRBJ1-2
TGTGCCAGCAGTTACTGGGAGACAGGAGTTAACTATGGCTACACCTTC
CASSYWETGVNYGYTF
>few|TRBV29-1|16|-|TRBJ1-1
TGCAGCGTTGAATGGGTAGGGATCGGCATAAGCACTGAAGCTTTCTTT
CSVEWVGIGISTEAFF
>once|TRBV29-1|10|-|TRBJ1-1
TGCAGCGTGACGAACACTGAAGCTTTCTTT
CSVTNTEAFF